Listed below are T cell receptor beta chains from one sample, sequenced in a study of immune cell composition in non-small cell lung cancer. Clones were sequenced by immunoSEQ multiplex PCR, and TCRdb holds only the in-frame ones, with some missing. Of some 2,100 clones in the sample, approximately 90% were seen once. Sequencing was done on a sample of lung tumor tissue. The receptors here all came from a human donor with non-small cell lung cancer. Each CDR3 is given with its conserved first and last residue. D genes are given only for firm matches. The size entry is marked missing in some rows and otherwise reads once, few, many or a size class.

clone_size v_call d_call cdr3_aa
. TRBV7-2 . CASSYRGEPVGAFF
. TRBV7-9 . CASSETASYEQYF
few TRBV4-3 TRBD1 CASSQDEEPGQGFYEQYF
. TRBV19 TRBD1 CASSIGTGNTEAFF
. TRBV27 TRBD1 CASSSIPITGGVDGYTF
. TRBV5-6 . CASSSTHRSGNTIYF
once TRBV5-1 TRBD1 CASSWTGEAYNEQFF
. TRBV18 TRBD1 CASSSGGQAHGEQFF
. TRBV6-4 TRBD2 CASSEVAGHTDTQYF
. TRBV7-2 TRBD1 CASSFGQAAGNTIYF
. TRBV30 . CAWSRGGRRTDTQYF
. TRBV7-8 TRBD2 CASSLRGGGSGEQFF
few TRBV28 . CASSPPGGSGQPQHF
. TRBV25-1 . CASSSDTSPTDTQYF
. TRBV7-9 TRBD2 CASASATGGPKSNTGELFF
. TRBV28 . CASITRGNNEQFF
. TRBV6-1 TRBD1 CASSGSPGQGNTEAFF
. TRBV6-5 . CASSYRGGQTNYGYTF
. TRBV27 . CASSYGRVASNIQYF
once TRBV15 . CATRTYRETQETQYF
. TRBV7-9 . CASSGVRDSLYEQYF
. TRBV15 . CATSRAAGSGNTIYF
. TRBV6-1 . CASRGAMNTEAFF
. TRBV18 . CASYTPNTEAFF
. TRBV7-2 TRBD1 CASSRDWGQGIGGYTF
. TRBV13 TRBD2 CASNSDSGRNEQFF
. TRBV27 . CASSLMGGYGYTF
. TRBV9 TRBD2 CASSVGLAGVYNEQFF
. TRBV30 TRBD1 CAWSVLGQEVIYGYTF
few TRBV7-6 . CASSPWTNEQYF
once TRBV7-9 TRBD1 CASNPPGTGTGELFF
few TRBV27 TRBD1 CASSSQGYGYTF
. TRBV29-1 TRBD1 CSVEDYDRGETQYF
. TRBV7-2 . CASSLDGTPNQPQHF
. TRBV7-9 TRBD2 CASSRTSGSSYNEQFF
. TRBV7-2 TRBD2 CASTPIILAGGETDTQYF
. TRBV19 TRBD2 CASSPGGGRNNEQFF
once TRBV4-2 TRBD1 CASSQDTQGDQETQYF
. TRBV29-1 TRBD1 CSVEWRDRAYNEQFF
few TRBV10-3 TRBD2 CATGWASGIYEQYF
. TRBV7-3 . CASSLGQGSSQETQYF
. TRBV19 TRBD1 CASSSGGSNYGYTF
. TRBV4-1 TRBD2 CASSQVSGGIGEQYF
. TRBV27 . CASSLRGSPLHF
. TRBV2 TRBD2 CASSGTSGATGELFF
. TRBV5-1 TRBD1 CASSPPGGYTEAFF
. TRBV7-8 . CASSLGRASDEQYF
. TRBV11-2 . CASSLDSGQYTYGYTF
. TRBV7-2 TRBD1 CASSFLGTGPQPQHF
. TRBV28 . CASSSGQLSYNSPLHF
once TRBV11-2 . CASSFQGATEAFF
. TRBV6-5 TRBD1 CASSLQGANYGYTF
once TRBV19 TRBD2 CASSGGVGGERSRTKNIQYF
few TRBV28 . CASSLVSGLALTDTQYF
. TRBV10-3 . CAISENLAGSADTQYF